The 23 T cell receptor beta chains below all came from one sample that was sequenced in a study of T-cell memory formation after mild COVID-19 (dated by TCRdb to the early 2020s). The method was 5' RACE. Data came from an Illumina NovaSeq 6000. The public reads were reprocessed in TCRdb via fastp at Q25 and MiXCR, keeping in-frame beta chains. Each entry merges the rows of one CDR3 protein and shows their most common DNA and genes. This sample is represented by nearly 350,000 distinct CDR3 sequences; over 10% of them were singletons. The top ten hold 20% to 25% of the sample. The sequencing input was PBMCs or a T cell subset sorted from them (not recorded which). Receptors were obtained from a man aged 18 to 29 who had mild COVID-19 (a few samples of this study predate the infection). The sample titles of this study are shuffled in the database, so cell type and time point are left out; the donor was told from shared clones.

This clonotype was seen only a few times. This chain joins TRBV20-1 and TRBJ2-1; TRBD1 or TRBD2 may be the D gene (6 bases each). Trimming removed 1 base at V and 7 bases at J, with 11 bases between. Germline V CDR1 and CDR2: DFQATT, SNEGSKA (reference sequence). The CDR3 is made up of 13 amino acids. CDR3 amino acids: CSARGGTPNEQFF. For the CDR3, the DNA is TGCAGTGCTAGAGGCGGGACACCGAATGAGCAGTTCTTC.

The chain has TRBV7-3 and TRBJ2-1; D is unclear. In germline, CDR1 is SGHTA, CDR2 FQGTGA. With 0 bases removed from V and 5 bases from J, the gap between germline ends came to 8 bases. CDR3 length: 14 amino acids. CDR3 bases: TGTGCCAGCAGCTTAACGTTGACCGACAATGAGCAGTTCTTC. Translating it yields CASSLTLTDNEQFF.

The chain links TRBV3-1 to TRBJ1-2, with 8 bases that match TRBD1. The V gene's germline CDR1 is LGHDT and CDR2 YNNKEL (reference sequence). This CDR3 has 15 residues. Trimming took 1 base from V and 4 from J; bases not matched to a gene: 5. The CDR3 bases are TGTGCCAGCAGCCAAGTTGGACAGGGCGGCTATGGCTACACCTTC. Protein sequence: CASSQVGQGGYGYTF.

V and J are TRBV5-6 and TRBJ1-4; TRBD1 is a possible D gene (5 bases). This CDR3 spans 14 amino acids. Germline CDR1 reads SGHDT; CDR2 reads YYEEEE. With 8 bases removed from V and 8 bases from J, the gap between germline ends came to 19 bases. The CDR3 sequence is CASQMGSGSEKLFF. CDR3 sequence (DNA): TGTGCCAGTCAAATGGGCTCAGGGTCCGAAAAACTGTTTTTT.

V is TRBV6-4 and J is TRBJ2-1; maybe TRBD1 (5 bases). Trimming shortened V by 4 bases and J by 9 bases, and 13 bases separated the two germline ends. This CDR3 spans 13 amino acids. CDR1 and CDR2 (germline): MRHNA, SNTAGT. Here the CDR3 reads CASSAEGDSEQFF. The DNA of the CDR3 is TGTGCCAGCAGTGCCGAAGGGGATAGTGAGCAGTTCTTC.

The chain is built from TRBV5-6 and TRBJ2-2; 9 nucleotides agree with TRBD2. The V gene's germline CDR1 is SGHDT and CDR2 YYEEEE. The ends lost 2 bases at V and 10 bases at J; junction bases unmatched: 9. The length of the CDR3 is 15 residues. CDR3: CASSFFSGGLVELFF. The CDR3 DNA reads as TGTGCCAGCAGCTTTTTCAGCGGGGGGCTGGTGGAGCTGTTTTTT.

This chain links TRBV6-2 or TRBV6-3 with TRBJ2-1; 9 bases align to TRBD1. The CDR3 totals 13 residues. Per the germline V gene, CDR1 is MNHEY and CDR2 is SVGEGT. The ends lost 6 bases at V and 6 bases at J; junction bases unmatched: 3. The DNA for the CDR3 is TGTGCCAGCAGAACGACAGGGGGCAATGAGCAGTTCTTC. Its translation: CASRTTGGNEQFF.

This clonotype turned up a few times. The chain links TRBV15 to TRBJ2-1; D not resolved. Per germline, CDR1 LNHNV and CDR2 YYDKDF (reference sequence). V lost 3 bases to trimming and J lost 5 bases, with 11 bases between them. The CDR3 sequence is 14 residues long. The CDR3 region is CATSSENRHNEQFF. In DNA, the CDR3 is TGTGCCACCAGCAGTGAGAACAGACACAATGAGCAGTTCTTC.

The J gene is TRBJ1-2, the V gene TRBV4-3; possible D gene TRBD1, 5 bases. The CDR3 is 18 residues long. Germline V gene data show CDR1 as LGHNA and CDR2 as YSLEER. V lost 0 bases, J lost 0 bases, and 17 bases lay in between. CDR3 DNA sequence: TGCGCCAGCAGCCAAGAGATGGTCTGGGAGGGACCTAACTATGGCTACACCTTC. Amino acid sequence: CASSQEMVWEGPNYGYTF.

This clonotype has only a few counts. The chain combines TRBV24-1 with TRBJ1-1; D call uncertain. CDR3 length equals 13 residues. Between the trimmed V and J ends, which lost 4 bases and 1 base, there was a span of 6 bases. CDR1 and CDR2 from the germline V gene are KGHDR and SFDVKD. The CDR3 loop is CATSDSGNTEAFF. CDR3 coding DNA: TGTGCCACCAGTGACTCAGGGAACACTGAAGCTTTCTTT.

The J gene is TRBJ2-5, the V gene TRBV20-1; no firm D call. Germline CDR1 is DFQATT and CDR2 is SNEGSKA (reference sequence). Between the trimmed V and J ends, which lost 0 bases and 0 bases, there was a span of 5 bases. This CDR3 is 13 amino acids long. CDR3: CSARDPHQETQYF. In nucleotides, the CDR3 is TGCAGTGCTAGAGATCCTCACCAAGAGACCCAGTACTTC.

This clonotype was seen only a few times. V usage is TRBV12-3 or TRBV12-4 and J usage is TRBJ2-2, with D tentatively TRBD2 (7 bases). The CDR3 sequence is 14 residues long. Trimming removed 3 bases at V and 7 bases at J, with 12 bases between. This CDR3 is CASSFFGGRGELFF. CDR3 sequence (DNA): TGTGCCAGCAGTTTTTTCGGGGGGCGCGGGGAGCTGTTTTTT.

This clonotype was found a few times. The CDR3 nucleotides are TGTGCCAGCAGCCAACAGCGGGGGGCAGAGACCCAGTACTTC. It translates to CASSQQRGAETQYF. The chain uses TRBV7-2 and TRBJ2-5; 9 bases map to TRBD2. Germline CDR1 reads SGHTA; CDR2 reads FQGNSA. The V and J ends lost 5 bases and 4 bases, in that order; junction bases with no gene match: 5. There are 14 residues in the CDR3.

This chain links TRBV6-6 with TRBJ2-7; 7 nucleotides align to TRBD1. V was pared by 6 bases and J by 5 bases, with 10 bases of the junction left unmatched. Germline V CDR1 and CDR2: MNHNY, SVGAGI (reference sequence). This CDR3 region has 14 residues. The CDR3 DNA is TGTGCCAGCAGCCAATACAGGGGTAGGCACGAGCAGTACGTC. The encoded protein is CASSQYRGRHEQYV.

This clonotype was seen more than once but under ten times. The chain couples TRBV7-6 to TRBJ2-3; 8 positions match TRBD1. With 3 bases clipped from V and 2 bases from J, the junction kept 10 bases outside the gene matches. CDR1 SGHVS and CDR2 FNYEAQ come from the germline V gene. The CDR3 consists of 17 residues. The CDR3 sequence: CASSFRPRTGYTDTQYF. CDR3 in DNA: TGTGCCAGCAGCTTTAGGCCCCGGACAGGGTACACAGATACGCAGTATTTT.

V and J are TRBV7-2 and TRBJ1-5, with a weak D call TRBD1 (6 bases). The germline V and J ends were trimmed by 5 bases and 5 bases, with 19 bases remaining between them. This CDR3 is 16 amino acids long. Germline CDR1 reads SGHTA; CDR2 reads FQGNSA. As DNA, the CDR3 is TGTGCCAGCAGCCCCAAGGTGGGGGCGGACGATCAGCCCCAGCATTTT. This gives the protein CASSPKVGADDQPQHF.

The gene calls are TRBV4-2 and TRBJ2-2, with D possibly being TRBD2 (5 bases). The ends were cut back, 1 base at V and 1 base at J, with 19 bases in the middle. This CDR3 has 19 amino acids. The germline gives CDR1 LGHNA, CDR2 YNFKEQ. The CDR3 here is CASSQVPRSAARNTGELFF. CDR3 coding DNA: TGTGCCAGCAGCCAAGTGCCCCGTAGCGCAGCCCGGAACACCGGGGAGCTGTTTTTT.

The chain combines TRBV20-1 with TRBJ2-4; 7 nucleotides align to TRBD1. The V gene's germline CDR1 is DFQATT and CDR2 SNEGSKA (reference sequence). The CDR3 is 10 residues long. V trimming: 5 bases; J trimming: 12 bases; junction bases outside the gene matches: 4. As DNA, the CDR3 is TGCAGTGCTGTCCGGGACAGTCAGTACTTC. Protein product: CSAVRDSQYF.

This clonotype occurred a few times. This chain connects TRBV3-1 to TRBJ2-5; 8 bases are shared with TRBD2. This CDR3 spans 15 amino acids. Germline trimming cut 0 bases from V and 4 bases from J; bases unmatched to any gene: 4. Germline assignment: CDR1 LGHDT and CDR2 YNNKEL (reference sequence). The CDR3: CASSQERGVVETQYF. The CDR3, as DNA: TGTGCCAGCAGCCAAGAGCGGGGGGTCGTAGAGACCCAGTACTTC.

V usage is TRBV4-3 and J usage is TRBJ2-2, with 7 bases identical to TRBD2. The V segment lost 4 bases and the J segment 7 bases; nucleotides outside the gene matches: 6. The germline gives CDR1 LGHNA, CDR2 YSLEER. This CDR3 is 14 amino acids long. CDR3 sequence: CASSPGLGNGELFF. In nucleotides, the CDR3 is TGCGCCAGCAGCCCTGGACTAGGTAACGGGGAGCTGTTTTTT.

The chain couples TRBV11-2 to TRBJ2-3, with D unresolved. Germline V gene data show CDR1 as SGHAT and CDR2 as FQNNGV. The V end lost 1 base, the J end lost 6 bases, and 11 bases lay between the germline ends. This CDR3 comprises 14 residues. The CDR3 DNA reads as TGTGCCAGCAGCTTAGGAGTCGGCAGGGATACGCAGTATTTT. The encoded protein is CASSLGVGRDTQYF.

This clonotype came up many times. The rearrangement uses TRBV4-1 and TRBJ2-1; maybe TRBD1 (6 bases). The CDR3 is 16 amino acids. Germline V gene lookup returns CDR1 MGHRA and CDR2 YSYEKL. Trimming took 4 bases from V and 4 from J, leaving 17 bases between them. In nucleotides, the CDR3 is TGCGCCAGCAGCCCTGGGCTGGGGGCGGCGTACAATGAGCAGTTCTTC. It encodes CASSPGLGAAYNEQFF.

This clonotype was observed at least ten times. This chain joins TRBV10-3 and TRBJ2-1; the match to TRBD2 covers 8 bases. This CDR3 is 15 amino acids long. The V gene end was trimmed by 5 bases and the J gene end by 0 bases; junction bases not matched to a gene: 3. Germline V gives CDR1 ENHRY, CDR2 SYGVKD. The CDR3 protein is CAISTSGGSYNEQFF. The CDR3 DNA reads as TGTGCCATCAGTACTAGCGGCGGCTCCTACAATGAGCAGTTCTTC.